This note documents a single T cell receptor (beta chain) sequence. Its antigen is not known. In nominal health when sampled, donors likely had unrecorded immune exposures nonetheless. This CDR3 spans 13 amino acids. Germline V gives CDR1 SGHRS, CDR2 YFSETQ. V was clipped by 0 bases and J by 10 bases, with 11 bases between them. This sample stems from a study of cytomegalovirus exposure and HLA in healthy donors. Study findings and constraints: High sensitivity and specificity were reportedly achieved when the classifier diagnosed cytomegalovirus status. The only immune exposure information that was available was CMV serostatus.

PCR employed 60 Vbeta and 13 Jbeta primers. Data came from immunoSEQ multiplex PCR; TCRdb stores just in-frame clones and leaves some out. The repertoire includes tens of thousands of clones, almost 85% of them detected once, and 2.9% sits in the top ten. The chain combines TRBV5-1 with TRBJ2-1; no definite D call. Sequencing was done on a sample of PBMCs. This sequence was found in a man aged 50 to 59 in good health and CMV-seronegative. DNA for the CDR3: TGCGCCAGCAGCTTGGGCGGCCATTGGGAGCAGTTCTTC. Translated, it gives CASSLGGHWEQFF.